In its sample, the clone carrying this TCR beta chain ranks as medium-sized (0.01 to 0.1%). TCRdb re-derived calls from the 5' RACE reads in MiXCR, one entry per CDR3 protein. The data show some 26,000 distinct CDR3 sequences, with less than 4.5% seen just once and about 5.6% held by the top ten. The data belong to a study of early T cells in non-severe SARS-CoV-2 infection. This CDR3 comprises 13 residues. V was pared by 6 bases and J by 2 bases, with 10 bases between. CDR1 is MNHEY, CDR2 SMNVEV, per germline (reference sequence). Sequencing was performed on whole blood. This clonotype was sampled from an adult who was a healthcare worker with PCR-confirmed SARS-CoV-2 infection or an uninfected control (not recorded which). The chain carries TRBV27 and TRBJ1-2, with D possibly TRBD1 on 5 matching bases. The CDR3 nucleotides read TGTGCCAGCAGATCCTCAGGGAACTATGGCTACACCTTC. Encoded protein: CASRSSGNYGYTF.